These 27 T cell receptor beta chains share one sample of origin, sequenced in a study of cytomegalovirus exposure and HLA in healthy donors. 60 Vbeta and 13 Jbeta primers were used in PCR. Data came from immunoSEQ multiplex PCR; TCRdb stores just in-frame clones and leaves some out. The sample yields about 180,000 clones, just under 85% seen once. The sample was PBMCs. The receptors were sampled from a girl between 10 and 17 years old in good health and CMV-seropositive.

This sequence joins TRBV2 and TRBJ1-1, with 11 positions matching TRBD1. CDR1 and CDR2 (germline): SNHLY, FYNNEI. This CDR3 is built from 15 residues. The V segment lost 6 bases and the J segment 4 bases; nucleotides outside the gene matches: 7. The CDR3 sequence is CASRAGTGGGTEAFF. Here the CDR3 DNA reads TGTGCCAGCAGAGCCGGGACAGGGGGTGGCACTGAAGCTTTCTTT.

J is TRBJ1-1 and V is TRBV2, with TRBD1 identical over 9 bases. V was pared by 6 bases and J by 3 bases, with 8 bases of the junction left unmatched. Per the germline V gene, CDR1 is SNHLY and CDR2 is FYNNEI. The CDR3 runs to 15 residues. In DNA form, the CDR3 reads TGTGCCAGCAGGGTGGACAGGGGTTGGCACACTGAAGCTTTCTTT. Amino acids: CASRVDRGWHTEAFF.

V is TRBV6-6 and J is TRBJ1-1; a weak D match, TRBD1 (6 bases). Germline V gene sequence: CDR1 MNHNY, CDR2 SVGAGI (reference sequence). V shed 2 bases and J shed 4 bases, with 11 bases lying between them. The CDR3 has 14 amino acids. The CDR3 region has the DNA TGTGCCAGCAGTTACCTCCCGGACAGCACTGAAGCTTTCTTT. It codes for CASSYLPDSTEAFF.

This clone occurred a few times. The CDR3 region is CASSYAGLTNTGELFF. Here the CDR3 DNA reads TGTGCCAGCAGTTACGCAGGTCTCACGAACACCGGGGAGCTGTTTTTT. The V call is TRBV6-6, the J call TRBJ2-2; D ambiguous. Germline CDR1 reads MNHNY; CDR2 reads SVGAGI (reference sequence). This CDR3 comprises 16 residues. The V and J ends lost 2 bases and 0 bases respectively, with 10 bases between them.

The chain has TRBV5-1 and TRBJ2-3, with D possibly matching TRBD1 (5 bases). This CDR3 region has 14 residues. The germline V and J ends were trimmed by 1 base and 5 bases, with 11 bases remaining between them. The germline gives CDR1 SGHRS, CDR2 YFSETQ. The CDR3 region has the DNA TGCGCCAGCAGCTTGAAGGGGCCCGTAGATACGCAGTATTTT. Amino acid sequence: CASSLKGPVDTQYF.

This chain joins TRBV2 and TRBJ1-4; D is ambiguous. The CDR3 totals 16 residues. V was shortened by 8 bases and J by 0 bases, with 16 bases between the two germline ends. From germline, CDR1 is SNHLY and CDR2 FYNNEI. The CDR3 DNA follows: TGTGCCAGCCGCCGCGGGATTACACCAACTAATGAAAAACTGTTTTTT. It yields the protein CASRRGITPTNEKLFF.

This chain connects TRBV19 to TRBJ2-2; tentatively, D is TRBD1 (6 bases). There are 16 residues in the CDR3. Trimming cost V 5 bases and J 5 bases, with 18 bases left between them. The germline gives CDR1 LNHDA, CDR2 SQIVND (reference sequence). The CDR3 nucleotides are TGTGCCAGTAGTGCCCCCAACACAGGGTTAACCGGGGAGCTGTTTTTT. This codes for CASSAPNTGLTGELFF. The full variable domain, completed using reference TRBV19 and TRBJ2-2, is DGGITQSPKYLFRKEGQNVTLSCEQNLNHDAMYWYRQDPGQGLRLIYYSQIVNDFQKGDIAEGYSVSREKKESFPLTVTSAQKNPTAFYLCASSAPNTGLTGELFFGEGSRLTVL.

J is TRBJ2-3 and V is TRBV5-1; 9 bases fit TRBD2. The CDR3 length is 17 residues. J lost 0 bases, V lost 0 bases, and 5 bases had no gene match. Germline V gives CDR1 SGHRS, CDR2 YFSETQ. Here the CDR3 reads CASSLVGTSRSTDTQYF. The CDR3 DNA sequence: TGCGCCAGCAGCTTGGTCGGGACTAGCAGGAGCACAGATACGCAGTATTTT.

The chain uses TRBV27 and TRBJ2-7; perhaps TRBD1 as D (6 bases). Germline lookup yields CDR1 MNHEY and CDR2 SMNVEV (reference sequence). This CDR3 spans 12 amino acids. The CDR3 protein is CVHRVEAYEQYF. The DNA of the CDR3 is TGTGTCCACAGGGTGGAGGCCTACGAGCAGTACTTC.

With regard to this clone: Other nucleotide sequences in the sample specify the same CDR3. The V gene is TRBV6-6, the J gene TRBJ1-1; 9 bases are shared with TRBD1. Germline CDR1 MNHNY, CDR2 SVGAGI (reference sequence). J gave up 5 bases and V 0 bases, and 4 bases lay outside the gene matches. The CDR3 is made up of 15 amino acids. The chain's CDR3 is CASSYSGQGGTEAFF. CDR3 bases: TGTGCCAGCAGTTACTCGGGACAGGGTGGAACTGAAGCTTTCTTT.

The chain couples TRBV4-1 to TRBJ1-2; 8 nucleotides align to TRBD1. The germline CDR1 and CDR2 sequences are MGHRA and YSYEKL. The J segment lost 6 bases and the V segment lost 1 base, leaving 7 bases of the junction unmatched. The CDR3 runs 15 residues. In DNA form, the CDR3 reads TGCGCCAGCAGCCAAGGAAACAGGGGGATTAATGGCTACACCTTC. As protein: CASSQGNRGINGYTF.

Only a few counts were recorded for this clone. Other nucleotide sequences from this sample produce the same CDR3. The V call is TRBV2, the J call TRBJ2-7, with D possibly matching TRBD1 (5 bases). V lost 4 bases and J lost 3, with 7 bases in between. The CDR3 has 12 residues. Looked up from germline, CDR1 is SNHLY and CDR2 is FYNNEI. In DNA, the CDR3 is TGTGCCAGCAGTGGTCAGGGCTACGAGCAGTACTTC. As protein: CASSGQGYEQYF.

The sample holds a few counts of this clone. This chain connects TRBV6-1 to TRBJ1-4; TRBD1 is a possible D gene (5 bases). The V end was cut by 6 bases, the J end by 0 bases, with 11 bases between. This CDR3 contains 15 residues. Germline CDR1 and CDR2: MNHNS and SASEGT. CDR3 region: CASRKDKTTNEKLFF. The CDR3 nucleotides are TGTGCCAGCAGAAAGGACAAGACAACTAATGAAAAACTGTTTTTT.

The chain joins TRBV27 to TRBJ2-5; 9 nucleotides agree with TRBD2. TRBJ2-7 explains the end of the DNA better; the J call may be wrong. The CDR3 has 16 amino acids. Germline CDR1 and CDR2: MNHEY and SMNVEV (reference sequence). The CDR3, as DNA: TGTGCCAGCAGTTTAAGGGCGGGGGGGCCCGGCTACGAGCAGTACTTC. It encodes CASSLRAGGPGYEQYF.

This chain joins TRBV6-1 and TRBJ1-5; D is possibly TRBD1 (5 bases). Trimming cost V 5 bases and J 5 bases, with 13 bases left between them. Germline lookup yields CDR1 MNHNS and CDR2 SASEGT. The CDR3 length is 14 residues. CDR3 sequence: CASSWASGDQPQHF. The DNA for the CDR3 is TGTGCCAGCAGTTGGGCCTCGGGGGATCAGCCCCAGCATTTT.

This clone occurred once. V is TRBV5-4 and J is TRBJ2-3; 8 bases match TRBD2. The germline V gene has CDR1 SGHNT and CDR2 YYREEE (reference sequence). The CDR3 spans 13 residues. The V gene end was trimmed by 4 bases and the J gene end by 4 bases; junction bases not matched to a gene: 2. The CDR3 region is CASSRGGPDTQYF. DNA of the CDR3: TGTGCCAGCAGCCGGGGGGGCCCAGATACGCAGTATTTT.

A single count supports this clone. CDR3 sequence reads: CASRADYGYTF. In DNA form, the CDR3 reads TGTGCCAGCAGGGCGGACTATGGCTACACCTTC. The rearrangement joins TRBV11-2 to TRBJ1-2; D unresolved. The V and J ends lost 6 bases and 3 bases respectively, with 5 bases between them. CDR3 length equals 11 residues. Germline V lookup: CDR1 SGHAT, CDR2 FQNNGV.

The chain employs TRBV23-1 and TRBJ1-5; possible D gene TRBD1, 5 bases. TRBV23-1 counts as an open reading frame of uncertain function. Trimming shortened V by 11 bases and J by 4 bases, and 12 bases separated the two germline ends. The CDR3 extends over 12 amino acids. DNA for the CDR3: TGCGCCCCAGACAGACCAAATCAGCCCCAGCATTTT. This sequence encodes CAPDRPNQPQHF.

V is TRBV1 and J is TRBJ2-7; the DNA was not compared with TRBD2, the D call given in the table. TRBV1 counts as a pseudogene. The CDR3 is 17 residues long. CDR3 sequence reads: CTSSQPFPSRDSYEQYF. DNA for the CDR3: TGCACCAGCAGCCAGCCTTTTCCTTCGCGGGACTCCTACGAGCAGTACTTC.

CDR3 amino acids: CASSQVIAIGNQPQHF. DNA for the CDR3: TGCGCCAGCAGCCAAGTTATTGCAATAGGCAATCAGCCCCAGCATTTT. The gene calls are TRBV4-1 and TRBJ1-5; no clear D. Trimming removed 1 base at V and 2 bases at J, with 12 bases between. The CDR3 sequence is 16 residues long. Germline lookup yields CDR1 MGHRA and CDR2 YSYEKL.

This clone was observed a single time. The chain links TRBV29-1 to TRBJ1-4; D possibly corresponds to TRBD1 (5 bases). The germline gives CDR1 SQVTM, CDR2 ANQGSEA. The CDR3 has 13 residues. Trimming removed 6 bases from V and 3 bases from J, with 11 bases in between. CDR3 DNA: TGCAGCGTGGCGGGGACGGCTAATGAAAAACTGTTTTTT. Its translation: CSVAGTANEKLFF. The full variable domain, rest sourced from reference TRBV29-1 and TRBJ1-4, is SAVISQKPSRDICQRGTSLTIQCQVDSQVTMMFWYRQQPGQSLTLIATANQGSEATYESGFVIDKFPISRPNLTFSTLTVSNMSPEDSSIYLCSVAGTANEKLFFGSGTQLSVL.

CDR3 DNA: TGTGCCAGCAGTCCGGGGACAGGGGTCGTCCCCCAGTACTTC. Translated: CASSPGTGVVPQYF. This chain links TRBV6-5 with TRBJ2-5; 10 nucleotides match TRBD1. Germline V lookup: CDR1 MNHEY, CDR2 SVGAGI. The CDR3 length is 14 residues. V shed 5 bases, J shed 9 bases, and the junction held 9 bases outside the gene matches.

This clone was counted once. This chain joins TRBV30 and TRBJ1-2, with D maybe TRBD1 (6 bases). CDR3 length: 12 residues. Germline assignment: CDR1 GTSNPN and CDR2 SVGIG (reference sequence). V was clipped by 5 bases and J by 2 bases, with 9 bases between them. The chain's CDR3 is CAWAGTNYGYTF. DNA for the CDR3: TGTGCCTGGGCCGGGACAAACTATGGCTACACCTTC.

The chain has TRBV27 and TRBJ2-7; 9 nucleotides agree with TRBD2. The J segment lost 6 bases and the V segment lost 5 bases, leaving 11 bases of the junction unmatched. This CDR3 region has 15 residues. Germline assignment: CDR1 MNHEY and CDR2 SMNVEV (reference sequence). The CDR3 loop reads CASSLRGSGGPEQYF. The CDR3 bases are TGTGCCAGCAGTCTCAGGGGGAGCGGGGGGCCCGAGCAGTACTTC.

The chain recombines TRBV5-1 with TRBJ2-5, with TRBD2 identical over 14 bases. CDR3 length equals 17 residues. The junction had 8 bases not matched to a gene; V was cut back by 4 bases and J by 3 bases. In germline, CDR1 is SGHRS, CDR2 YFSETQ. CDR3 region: CASSPRLAGGSKETQYF. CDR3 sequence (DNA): TGCGCCAGCAGCCCTAGACTAGCGGGGGGGTCCAAAGAGACCCAGTACTTC.

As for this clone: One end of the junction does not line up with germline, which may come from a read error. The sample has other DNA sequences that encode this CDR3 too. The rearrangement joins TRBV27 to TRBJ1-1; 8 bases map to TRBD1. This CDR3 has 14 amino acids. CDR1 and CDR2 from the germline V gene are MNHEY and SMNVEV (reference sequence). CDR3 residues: CASSRDRTVTEAFF. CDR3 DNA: TGCGCCAGCAGTCGGGACAGGACGGTCACTGAAGCTTTCTTT.

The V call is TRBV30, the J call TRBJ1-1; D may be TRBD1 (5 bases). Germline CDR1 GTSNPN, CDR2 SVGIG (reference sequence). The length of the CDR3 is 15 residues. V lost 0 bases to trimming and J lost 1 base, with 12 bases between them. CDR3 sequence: CAWSVRSRGNTEAFF. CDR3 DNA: TGTGCCTGGAGTGTACGAAGTAGGGGGAACACTGAAGCTTTCTTT. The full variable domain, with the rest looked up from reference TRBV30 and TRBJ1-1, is SQTIHQWPATLVQPVGSPLSLECTVEGTSNPNLYWYRQAAGRGLQLLFYSVGIGQISSEVPQNLSASRPQDRQFILSSKKLLLSDSGFYLCAWSVRSRGNTEAFFGQGTRLTVV.